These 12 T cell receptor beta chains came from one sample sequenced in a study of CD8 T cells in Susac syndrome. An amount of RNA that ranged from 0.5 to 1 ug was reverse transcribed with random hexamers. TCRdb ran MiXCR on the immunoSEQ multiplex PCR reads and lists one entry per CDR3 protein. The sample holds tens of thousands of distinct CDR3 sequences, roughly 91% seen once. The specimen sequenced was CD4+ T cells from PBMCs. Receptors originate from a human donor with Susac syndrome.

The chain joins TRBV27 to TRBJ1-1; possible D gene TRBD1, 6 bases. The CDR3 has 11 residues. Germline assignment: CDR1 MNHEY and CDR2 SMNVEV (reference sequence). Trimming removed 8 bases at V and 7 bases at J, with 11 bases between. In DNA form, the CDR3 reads TGTGCCAGCTACAGGGAGGGTGAAGCTTTCTTT. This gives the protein CASYREGEAFF.

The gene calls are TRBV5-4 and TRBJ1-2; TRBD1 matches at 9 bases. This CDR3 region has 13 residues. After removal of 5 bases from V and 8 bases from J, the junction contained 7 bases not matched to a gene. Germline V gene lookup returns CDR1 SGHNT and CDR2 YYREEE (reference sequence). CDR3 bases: TGTGCCAGCAGACCCGACAGGGGGAAAGGCTACACCTTC. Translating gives CASRPDRGKGYTF.

The CDR3 is CASSSPPGGDNQPQHF. The CDR3 nucleotides are TGTGCCAGCAGCTCCCCCCCAGGGGGCGACAATCAGCCCCAGCATTTT. V is TRBV28 and J is TRBJ1-5; 8 bases line up with TRBD1. The germline V gene encodes CDR1 MDHEN and CDR2 SYDVKM. Trimming removed 6 bases from V and 3 bases from J; junction bases left unmatched: 10. This CDR3 is 16 amino acids long.

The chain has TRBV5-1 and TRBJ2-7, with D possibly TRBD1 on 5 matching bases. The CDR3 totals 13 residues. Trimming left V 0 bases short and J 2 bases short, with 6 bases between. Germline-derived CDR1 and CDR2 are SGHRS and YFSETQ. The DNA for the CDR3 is TGCGCCAGCAGCTTGGAGGGGCCCTACGAGCAGTACTTC. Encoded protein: CASSLEGPYEQYF.

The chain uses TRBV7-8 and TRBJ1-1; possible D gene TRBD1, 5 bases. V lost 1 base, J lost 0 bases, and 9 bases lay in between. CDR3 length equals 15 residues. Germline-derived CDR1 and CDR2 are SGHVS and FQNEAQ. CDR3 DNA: TGTGCCAGCAGCTTAGGAAGGGGACTGAACACTGAAGCTTTCTTT. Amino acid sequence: CASSLGRGLNTEAFF.

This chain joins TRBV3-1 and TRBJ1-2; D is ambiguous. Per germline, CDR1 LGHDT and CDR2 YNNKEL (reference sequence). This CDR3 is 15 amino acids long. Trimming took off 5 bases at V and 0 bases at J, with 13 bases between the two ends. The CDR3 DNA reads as TGTGCCAGCAGCTTTCAGAATAGGGCTAACTATGGCTACACCTTC. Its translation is CASSFQNRANYGYTF.

The DNA for the CDR3 is TGCAGTGCTGACAGCTCCTACGAGCAGTACTTC. As protein: CSADSSYEQYF. This rearrangement joins TRBV20-1 to TRBJ2-7; a weak D match, TRBD1 (5 bases). The CDR3 spans 11 residues. Germline-derived CDR1 and CDR2 are DFQATT and SNEGSKA (reference sequence). Deletions cut 5 bases from V and 0 bases from J, with 5 bases between.

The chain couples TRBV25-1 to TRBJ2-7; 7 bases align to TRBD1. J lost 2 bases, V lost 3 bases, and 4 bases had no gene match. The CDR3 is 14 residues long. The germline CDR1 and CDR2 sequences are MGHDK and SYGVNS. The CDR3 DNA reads TGTGCCAGCAGTGAGACAGGGATTGCCTACGAGCAGTACTTC. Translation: CASSETGIAYEQYF.

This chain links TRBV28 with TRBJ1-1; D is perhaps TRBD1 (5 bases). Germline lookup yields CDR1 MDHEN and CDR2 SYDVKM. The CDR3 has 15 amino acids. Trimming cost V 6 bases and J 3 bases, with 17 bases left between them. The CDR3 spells CASSDLGAWDTEAFF. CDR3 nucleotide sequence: TGTGCCAGCAGCGACCTCGGGGCATGGGACACTGAAGCTTTCTTT.

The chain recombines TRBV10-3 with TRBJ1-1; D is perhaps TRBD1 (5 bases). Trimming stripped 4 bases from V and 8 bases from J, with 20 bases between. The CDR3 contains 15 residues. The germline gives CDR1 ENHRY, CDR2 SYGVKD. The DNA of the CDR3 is TGTGCCATCAGTGCTCTGGGGGAAAGGGATGGGGAAGCTTTCTTT. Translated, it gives CAISALGERDGEAFF.

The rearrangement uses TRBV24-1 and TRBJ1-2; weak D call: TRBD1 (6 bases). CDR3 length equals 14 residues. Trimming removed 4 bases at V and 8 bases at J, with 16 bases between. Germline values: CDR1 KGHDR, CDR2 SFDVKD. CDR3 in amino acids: CATSDRTEVGGYTF. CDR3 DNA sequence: TGTGCCACCAGTGACAGGACAGAGGTAGGAGGCTACACCTTC.

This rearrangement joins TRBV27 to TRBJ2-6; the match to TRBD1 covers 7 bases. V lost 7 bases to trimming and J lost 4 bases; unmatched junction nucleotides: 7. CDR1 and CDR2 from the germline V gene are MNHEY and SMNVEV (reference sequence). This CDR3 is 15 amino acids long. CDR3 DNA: TGTGCCAGCAATTCCGGGACAGCCGGGGCCAACGTCCTGACTTTC. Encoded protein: CASNSGTAGANVLTF.